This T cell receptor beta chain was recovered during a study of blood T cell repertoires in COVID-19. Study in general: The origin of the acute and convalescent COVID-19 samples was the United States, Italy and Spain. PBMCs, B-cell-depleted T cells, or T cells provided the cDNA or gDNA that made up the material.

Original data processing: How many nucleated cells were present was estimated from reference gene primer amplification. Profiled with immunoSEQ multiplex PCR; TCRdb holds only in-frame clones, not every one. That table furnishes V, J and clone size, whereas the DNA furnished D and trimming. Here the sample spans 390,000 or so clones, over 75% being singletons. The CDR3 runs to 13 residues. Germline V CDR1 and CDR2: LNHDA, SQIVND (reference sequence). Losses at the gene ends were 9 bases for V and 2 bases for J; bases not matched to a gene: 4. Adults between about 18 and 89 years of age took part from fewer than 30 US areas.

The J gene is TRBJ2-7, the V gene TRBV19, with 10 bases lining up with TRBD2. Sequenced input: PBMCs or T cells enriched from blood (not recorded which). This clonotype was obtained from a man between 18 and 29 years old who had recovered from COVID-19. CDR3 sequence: CASRTSGTYEQYF. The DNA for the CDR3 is TGTGCCAGCCGGACTAGCGGTACCTACGAGCAGTACTTC.